Listed below are T cell receptor beta chains from one sample, sequenced in a study of shared T cell receptors in the human thymus. The method was immunoSEQ multiplex PCR; TCRdb's version includes in-frame clones alone and lacks a portion of them. The table includes more than 550,000 clones, about 87% detected once. In addition, the sample was reused for a study of human thymus T cells.

Sequencing was carried out using thymocytes. The receptor source for this set is a boy under three years old with a congenital heart defect. Both conserved end residues are trimmed from each CDR3.

>TRBJ2-5|TRBV29-1
SVGDRVWETQY
>TRBJ2-7|TRBV2
ASSEYTGGEQY
>TRBJ2-7|TRBV6-1
ASSEAGAFGQY
>TRBJ2-7|TRBV19
ASSIRDSQGSYEQY
>TRBJ2-3|TRBV4-3
ASSQDRVRGSTDTQY
>TRBJ2-5|TRBV7-2
ASSPGLAGVYQETQY
>TRBJ2-3|TRBV19
ASSISSAGAGTDTQY
>TRBJ2-7|TRBV11-2
ASSSNRGSYEQY
>TRBJ1-4|TRBV2
ASSRQGPAGEKLF
>TRBJ2-2|TRBV4-1
ASSQATSGRVGELF
>TRBJ1-2|TRBV6-5
ASSPDRVNGYT
>TRBJ1-5|TRBV28
ASSFGPGPSNQPQH
>TRBJ1-2|TRBV2
ASLPAGSSDYGYT
>TRBJ1-3|TRBV6-5
ASSPGGGLGNTIY
>TRBJ2-7|TRBV19
ASTPSYEQY
>TRBJ1-2|TRBV7-9
ASRQVMINYGYT
>TRBJ1-1|TRBV2
ASSVGRDYTEAF
>TRBJ2-7|TRBV4-1
ASSQDDRGHEQY
>TRBJ2-7|TRBV6-5
ANPSGGTYYEQY
>TRBJ2-1|TRBV25-1
ASSYSSRDSPNEQF
>TRBJ2-1|TRBV10-3
AITDRTSGESSYNEQF
>TRBJ1-1|TRBV7-4
ASSLGSQGNLNTEAF
>TRBJ2-7|TRBV6-1
ASSTDSYEQY
>TRBJ1-2|TRBV5-1
ASSLGLAESGTGGAYGYT
>TRBJ2-3|TRBV5-6
ASSSRDMSTDTQY
>TRBJ2-1|TRBV9
ASSVRSGPFLIYNEQF
>TRBJ1-4|TRBV4-3
ASSVEGTLSVSDEKLF
>TRBJ1-6|TRBV19
ASSTLDRGDSPLH
>TRBJ2-7|TRBV28
ASTTPPGGSYYEQY
>TRBJ1-4|TRBV5-6
ASSLSGLGEKLF
>TRBJ2-5|TRBV5-8
ASGGRGETQY
>TRBJ2-5|TRBV29-1
SVELGQGATKETQY
>TRBJ2-2|TRBV14
ASSQVLTGGARRRGDTGELF
>TRBJ2-3|TRBV28
ASSSSGRARGTDTQY
>TRBJ2-1|TRBV7-2
ASSNGYNEQF
>TRBJ2-1|TRBV5-6
ASSKRLAVLNEQF
>TRBJ1-5|TRBV28
ASSLIRGCNQPQH
>TRBJ2-2|TRBV13
ASTEGTGELF
>TRBJ2-7|TRBV5-6
ASSPGGWVSKSYEQY
>TRBJ2-2|TRBV28
ASTNRTGLNTGELF
>TRBJ2-7|TRBV9
ASSPNDRISYEQY
>TRBJ1-1|TRBV29-1
SVDHAGSNTEAF
>TRBJ2-3|TRBV30
AWSATYSLAWGTDTQY
>TRBJ2-7|TRBV7-9
ASSLVRLADPSYEQY
>TRBJ1-4|TRBV4-3
ASSQDFSVESGQGRNEKLF
>TRBJ1-2|TRBV5-5
ASREKRGGSNYGYT
>TRBJ2-1|TRBV14
ASSLTGGTEQF
>TRBJ1-2|TRBV19
ASSLGQGAGGYT
>TRBJ2-5|TRBV7-2
ASSLLLAEFQETQY
>TRBJ2-3|TRBV7-9
ASSLEVRQDQLTDTQY
>TRBJ2-1|TRBV1
TSSRLHGEHLYNEQF
>TRBJ2-3|TRBV5-4
ASSFRGTDTQY
>TRBJ2-2|TRBV14
ASSSRDRPTGELF
>TRBJ1-2|TRBV4-2
ASSREEMGDGYT
>TRBJ2-7|TRBV4-3
ASSHISGEGGTYEQY
>TRBJ1-3|TRBV5-6
ASSKASSPSGNTIY
>TRBJ1-1|TRBV6-5
ATEGALNTEAF
>TRBJ1-5|TRBV7-8
ASSLAPHGTVVQPQH
>TRBJ1-1|TRBV7-9
ASSQTGHTEAF
>TRBJ2-5|TRBV5-1
ASSLRREDPPPRETQY